A single sample is the source of the 26 T cell receptor beta chains below, sequenced in a study of T cell changes during pregnancy in multiple sclerosis. The repertoire was sequenced with immunoSEQ multiplex PCR; TCRdb's copy has only in-frame clones and lacks some. The data show about 80,000 clones, around 94% seen once. Sample: CD4+ T cells from peripheral blood mononuclear cells, taken before pregnancy. The receptors derive from a female donor with multiple sclerosis, enrolled in a pregnancy study.

V is TRBV7-6 and J is TRBJ2-7; possible D gene TRBD2, 6 bases. The CDR3 spans 15 residues. The V and J ends lost 1 base and 4 bases respectively, with 14 bases between them. Germline V gives CDR1 SGHVS, CDR2 FNYEAQ. The CDR3 here is CASSLGPGEDYEQYF. The CDR3 DNA reads TGTGCCAGCAGCTTAGGACCGGGAGAGGATTACGAGCAGTACTTC.

The chain couples TRBV20-1 to TRBJ1-2, with 7 nucleotides matching TRBD1. V shed 4 bases, J shed 11 bases, and the junction held 7 bases outside the gene matches. The germline V gene encodes CDR1 DFQATT and CDR2 SNEGSKA (reference sequence). There are 11 residues in the CDR3. The CDR3 DNA reads as TGCAGTGCTACCGACAGGGAAGCGTACACCTTC. It translates to CSATDREAYTF.

This clone was seen just once. The chain couples TRBV10-3 to TRBJ1-3; 9 nucleotides match TRBD1. The junction had 2 bases not matched to a gene; V was cut back by 8 bases and J by 3 bases. The CDR3 runs to 13 residues. The germline gives CDR1 ENHRY, CDR2 SYGVKD. CDR3 sequence: CAIGQGNGNTIYF. Here the CDR3 DNA reads TGTGCCATCGGACAGGGGAATGGAAACACCATATATTTT.

V usage is TRBV14 and J usage is TRBJ1-2; D not resolved. This CDR3 has 15 residues. V lost 2 bases and J lost 0, with 10 bases in between. The germline gives CDR1 SGHDN, CDR2 FVKESK. CDR3 protein: CASSQLGTSNYGYTF. Here the CDR3 DNA reads TGTGCCAGCAGCCAATTGGGCACCTCTAACTATGGCTACACCTTC.

This chain joins TRBV7-3 and TRBJ2-1, with 8 bases that match TRBD2. There are 13 residues in the CDR3. Unmatched junction bases numbered 10, after V lost 8 bases and J lost 10 bases. Germline CDR1 is SGHTA and CDR2 is FQGTGA. The CDR3 protein is CASAVLGGEEQFF. The CDR3 nucleotides read TGTGCCAGCGCGGTCCTCGGGGGGGAAGAGCAGTTCTTC.

This chain uses TRBV14 with TRBJ2-1; tentative D call: TRBD1 (6 bases). CDR1 is SGHDN and CDR2 is FVKESK in the germline V gene. This CDR3 region has 16 residues. V lost 4 bases and J lost 2, with 15 bases in between. The CDR3 coding sequence is TGTGCCAGCAGCCCTGGGGGCCCAGGGGCCTACAATGAGCAGTTCTTC. Protein sequence: CASSPGGPGAYNEQFF.

The rearrangement joins TRBV5-6 to TRBJ1-2; D is ambiguous. The germline CDR1 and CDR2 sequences are SGHDT and YYEEEE. The CDR3 sequence is 12 residues long. Trimming stripped 0 bases from V and 8 bases from J, with 8 bases between. CDR3 sequence: CASSLVTGGYTF. In nucleotides, the CDR3 is TGTGCCAGCAGCTTGGTCACGGGGGGCTACACCTTC.

A single count supports this clone. V and J are TRBV2 and TRBJ2-2; TRBD1 matches 8 bases. The length of the CDR3 is 15 residues. V shed 8 bases, J shed 4 bases, and the junction held 9 bases outside the gene matches. Germline V gene sequence: CDR1 SNHLY, CDR2 FYNNEI. In DNA, the CDR3 is TGTGCCAGCGGTGGGGCAGGGGGCAGCACCGGGGAGCTGTTTTTT. This codes for CASGGAGGSTGELFF.

This chain uses TRBV5-6 with TRBJ1-5; D is ambiguous. The germline gives CDR1 SGHDT, CDR2 YYEEEE. The V gene lost 1 base and the J gene lost 3 bases, with 11 bases spanning the gap. The CDR3 totals 15 residues. The CDR3: CASSLSAGFNQPQHF. In DNA form, the CDR3 reads TGTGCCAGCAGCTTGTCAGCGGGTTTCAATCAGCCCCAGCATTTT.

V gene TRBV29-1 combines with J gene TRBJ2-1, with 7 bases that match TRBD1. The germline gives CDR1 SQVTM, CDR2 ANQGSEA. With 7 bases clipped from V and 3 bases from J, the junction kept 18 bases outside the gene matches. CDR3 size: 17 residues. The CDR3 reads CSAILARQGRFYNEQFF. The CDR3 DNA is TGCAGCGCTATTCTAGCCCGACAGGGAAGGTTCTACAATGAGCAGTTCTTC.

This chain joins TRBV5-1 and TRBJ2-3; D call uncertain. Trimming shortened V by 1 base and J by 2 bases, and 17 bases separated the two germline ends. The CDR3 loop spans 17 amino acids. Germline V CDR1 and CDR2: SGHRS, YFSETQ. The CDR3 sequence: CASSLRGSNFVTDTQYF. In DNA, the CDR3 is TGCGCCAGCAGCTTGAGAGGCAGTAACTTCGTCACAGATACGCAGTATTTT.

The rearrangement joins TRBV5-4 to TRBJ1-6; D is unresolved. The CDR3 totals 17 residues. Per the germline V gene, CDR1 is SGHNT and CDR2 is YYREEE (reference sequence). V lost 0 bases and J lost 7, with 17 bases in between. The CDR3 sequence is CASSLGPDLSSNSPLHF. CDR3 DNA: TGTGCCAGCAGCTTGGGGCCGGACTTATCCTCCAATTCACCCCTCCACTTT. The variable domain in full, with the rest retrieved from reference TRBV5-4 and TRBJ1-6, is ETGVTQSPTHLIKTRGQQVTLRCSSQSGHNTVSWYQQALGQGPQFIFQYYREEENGRGNFPPRFSGLQFPNYSSELNVNALELDDSALYLCASSLGPDLSSNSPLHFGNGTRLTVT.

This clone was detected only once. The rearrangement uses TRBV4-1 and TRBJ1-2, with no clear D. The V gene lost 0 bases and the J gene lost 5 bases, with 16 bases spanning the gap. This CDR3 comprises 16 residues. Germline lookup yields CDR1 MGHRA and CDR2 YSYEKL. The CDR3 DNA is TGCGCCAGCAGCCAAGAGTCGAGCAGCGGGAGGTATGGCTACACCTTC. It specifies CASSQESSSGRYGYTF.

The rearrangement uses TRBV6-5 and TRBJ2-7, with 8 bases matching TRBD2. This CDR3 has 14 amino acids. V trimming: 7 bases; J trimming: 4 bases; junction bases outside the gene matches: 9. Germline CDR1 is MNHEY and CDR2 is SVGAGI. In nucleotides, the CDR3 is TGTGCCAGCACCTCTCCCGGGGGGGGTTACGAGCAGTACTTC. The encoded protein is CASTSPGGGYEQYF.

The sample holds a few counts of this clone. This rearrangement joins TRBV9 to TRBJ1-1; a possible D gene is TRBD1 (5 bases). Germline V gene sequence: CDR1 SGDLS, CDR2 YYNGEE. There are 13 residues in the CDR3. The V and J ends lost 7 bases and 6 bases respectively, with 16 bases between them. The CDR3 here is CASGGQGKAEAFF. CDR3 DNA: TGTGCCAGCGGCGGACAAGGAAAGGCTGAAGCTTTCTTT.

The chain joins TRBV6-4 to TRBJ2-1, with 9 bases identical to TRBD2. Germline V gives CDR1 MRHNA, CDR2 SNTAGT. The length of the CDR3 is 16 residues. The J segment lost 4 bases and the V segment lost 0 bases, leaving 4 bases of the junction unmatched. Written as DNA, the CDR3 is TGTGCCAGCAGTGACTCCGCGGGAGGGGTTTACAATGAGCAGTTCTTC. It translates to CASSDSAGGVYNEQFF.

The rearrangement uses TRBV30 and TRBJ2-3; 11 bases agree with TRBD2. Trimming at V came to 4 bases and at J to 0 bases, leaving 9 bases not matched to a gene. In germline, CDR1 is GTSNPN, CDR2 SVGIG (reference sequence). This CDR3 is 17 amino acids long. CDR3 nucleotides: TGTGCCTGGATTCTAGCGGGGGGCATCACTAGCACAGATACGCAGTATTTT. Its translation: CAWILAGGITSTDTQYF.

This sequence joins TRBV5-1 and TRBJ1-5; 10 bases are a match to TRBD1. This CDR3 is 14 amino acids long. Trimming cost V 4 bases and J 7 bases; bases outside gene matches: 5. The V gene's germline CDR1 is SGHRS and CDR2 YFSETQ. CDR3 sequence: CASSPTGGSQPQHF. The CDR3 coding sequence is TGCGCCAGCAGCCCGACAGGGGGCAGCCAGCCCCAGCATTTT.

The chain combines TRBV2 with TRBJ1-6; 8 nucleotides match TRBD1. This CDR3 is 14 amino acids long. The V segment lost 4 bases and the J segment 9 bases; nucleotides outside the gene matches: 5. Per germline, CDR1 SNHLY and CDR2 FYNNEI. The CDR3 spells CASSARQGISPLHF. Written as DNA, the CDR3 is TGTGCCAGCAGTGCCCGACAGGGGATTTCACCCCTCCACTTT.

This sequence joins TRBV6-1 and TRBJ2-5; 12 bases agree with TRBD1. This CDR3 spans 16 amino acids. The V gene's germline CDR1 is MNHNS and CDR2 SASEGT. The J segment lost 5 bases and the V segment lost 0 bases, leaving 4 bases of the junction unmatched. The CDR3 coding sequence is TGTGCCAGCAGTGAAGCATGGGACAGGGGGCGCGAGACCCAGTACTTC. It specifies CASSEAWDRGRETQYF.

The chain uses TRBV6-5 and TRBJ2-7; D not resolved. The V and J ends lost 7 bases and 5 bases respectively, with 18 bases between them. CDR1 and CDR2 from the germline V gene are MNHEY and SVGAGI. The CDR3 sequence is 14 residues long. In DNA, the CDR3 is TGTGCCAGCACCCTGACACGGTTTACCCACGAGCAGTACTTC. It codes for CASTLTRFTHEQYF.

The rearrangement uses TRBV4-2 and TRBJ1-1; 7 bases map to TRBD1. Per the germline V gene, CDR1 is LGHNA and CDR2 is YNFKEQ. The CDR3 runs 15 residues. V lost 0 bases to trimming and J lost 4 bases; unmatched junction nucleotides: 5. CDR3 in amino acids: CASSQDDRVGTEAFF. The CDR3 DNA reads TGTGCCAGCAGCCAAGATGACAGGGTCGGCACTGAAGCTTTCTTT.

V usage is TRBV5-4 and J usage is TRBJ2-4, with TRBD2 as a possible D gene (7 bases). V lost 0 bases to trimming and J lost 5 bases, with 9 bases between them. The length of the CDR3 is 14 residues. Germline V gene sequence: CDR1 SGHNT, CDR2 YYREEE (reference sequence). The CDR3 DNA reads TGTGCCAGCAGCTTGGTAGGGGGGGAAAACATTCAGTACTTC. Protein: CASSLVGGENIQYF.

This chain connects TRBV4-1 to TRBJ2-7; 9 bases fit TRBD1. Trimming removed 4 bases from V and 1 base from J; junction bases left unmatched: 11. CDR1 is MGHRA and CDR2 is YSYEKL in the germline V gene. The length of the CDR3 is 17 residues. DNA for the CDR3: TGCGCCAGCAGCCTGACCTGGACAGGGGAGATTTCCTACGAGCAGTACTTC. It encodes CASSLTWTGEISYEQYF.

The genes are TRBV18 and TRBJ1-1; D possibly corresponds to TRBD1 (5 bases). Germline loops: CDR1 KGHSH, CDR2 LQKENI. V lost 8 bases and J lost 0, with 16 bases in between. This CDR3 contains 15 residues. CDR3 residues: CASQQEGRMNTEAFF. The CDR3, as DNA: TGTGCCAGCCAACAGGAAGGCCGAATGAACACTGAAGCTTTCTTT.

The chain joins TRBV19 to TRBJ1-4; TRBD1 is a possible D gene (6 bases). The CDR3 length is 17 residues. V lost 3 bases, J lost 7 bases, and 21 bases lay in between. Germline CDR1 reads LNHDA; CDR2 reads SQIVND (reference sequence). For the CDR3, the DNA is TGTGCCAGTAGTATTACGTGGAACAGGGCTGTGGCTGAAAAACTGTTTTTT. This translates into CASSITWNRAVAEKLFF. The full variable domain, its missing parts supplied by reference TRBV19 and TRBJ1-4, is DGGITQSPKYLFRKEGQNVTLSCEQNLNHDAMYWYRQDPGQGLRLIYYSQIVNDFQKGDIAEGYSVSREKKESFPLTVTSAQKNPTAFYLCASSITWNRAVAEKLFFGSGTQLSVL.